What follows are 20 T cell receptor beta chains derived from one specimen sequenced in a study of T-cell reconstitution after alpha-beta-depleted transplantation in children. The TCRbeta library incorporated unique molecular identifiers. One entry per CDR3 protein, called by TCRdb with MiXCR from the PCR reads. Seen here are 500,000 to 750,000 distinct CDR3 sequences, 20% to 30% observed once, and the top ten hold around a third. This sample comprised PBMCs, obtained before TCRalphabeta/CD19-depleted stem cell transplant. These receptor sequences come from a boy less than two years old with Wiskott-Aldrich syndrome, due to receive a stem cell transplant.

Only a few counts were recorded for this clonotype. The chain links TRBV20-1 to TRBJ2-7, with TRBD2 as a possible D gene (6 bases). Trimming removed 4 bases from V and 7 bases from J, with 17 bases in between. CDR1 is DFQATT and CDR2 is SNEGSKA in the germline V gene (reference sequence). The CDR3 length is 13 residues. The DNA of the CDR3 is TGCAGTGCTAAGGTAACGGGAGTGAAAGAGCAGTACTTC. This sequence encodes CSAKVTGVKEQYF.

This sequence joins TRBV20-1 and TRBJ2-1, with 7 positions matching TRBD2. Trimming removed 5 bases from V and 2 bases from J; junction bases left unmatched: 9. The CDR3 runs 15 residues. Germline loops: CDR1 DFQATT, CDR2 SNEGSKA (reference sequence). The CDR3 spells CSAPFSGKTYNEQFF. As DNA, the CDR3 is TGCAGTGCTCCCTTCAGCGGGAAGACCTACAATGAGCAGTTCTTC.

This clonotype was found a few times. This chain links TRBV20-1 with TRBJ1-1, with 9 bases that match TRBD1. The ends lost 3 bases at V and 4 bases at J; junction bases unmatched: 6. Germline V gene data show CDR1 as DFQATT and CDR2 as SNEGSKA (reference sequence). The CDR3 is made up of 14 amino acids. CDR3 coding DNA: TGCAGTGCTAGTGACAGGGGGTTGGGCACTGAAGCTTTCTTT. As protein: CSASDRGLGTEAFF.

The rearrangement links TRBV6-5 to TRBJ2-1; tentatively, D is TRBD2 (6 bases). Germline V gives CDR1 MNHEY, CDR2 SVGAGI. Trimming removed 0 bases at V and 5 bases at J, with 11 bases between. The CDR3 totals 15 residues. The CDR3 protein is CASSYSTSRNNEQFF. CDR3 DNA: TGTGCCAGCAGTTACTCGACTAGTAGAAACAATGAGCAGTTCTTC.

The V gene is TRBV7-6, the J gene TRBJ1-2; D is possibly TRBD1 (5 bases). V lost 2 bases, J lost 8 bases, and 12 bases lay in between. Germline V gene lookup returns CDR1 SGHVS and CDR2 FNYEAQ. There are 13 residues in the CDR3. The CDR3 DNA is TGTGCCAGCAGCTTACTGGGGGAAGGCGGCTACACCTTC. Translated: CASSLLGEGGYTF.

A few counts support this clonotype. J is TRBJ2-2 and V is TRBV5-1; no firm D call. The V and J ends lost 1 base and 3 bases respectively, with 7 bases between them. The length of the CDR3 is 14 residues. The germline CDR1 and CDR2 sequences are SGHRS and YFSETQ. CDR3 bases: TGCGCCAGCAGCTTGAGGTTGGACACCGGGGAGCTGTTTTTT. Encoded protein: CASSLRLDTGELFF. The full variable domain, with the rest looked up from reference TRBV5-1 and TRBJ2-2, is KAGVTQTPRYLIKTRGQQVTLSCSPISGHRSVSWYQQTPGQGLQFLFEYFSETQRNKGNFPGRFSGRQFSNSRSEMNVSTLELGDSALYLCASSLRLDTGELFFGEGSRLTVL.

This clonotype occurred a few times. The chain recombines TRBV12-3 or TRBV12-4 with TRBJ2-2; D remains ambiguous. Trimming stripped 6 bases from V and 4 bases from J, with 12 bases between. The CDR3 is 14 residues long. CDR3 in amino acids: CASSPVGGTGELFF. CDR3 nucleotides: TGTGCCAGCAGCCCGGTCGGTGGCACCGGGGAGCTGTTTTTT.

The chain links TRBV4-1 to TRBJ2-7; D possibly corresponds to TRBD1 (6 bases). Trimming took off 5 bases at V and 5 bases at J, with 19 bases between the two ends. Germline CDR1 and CDR2: MGHRA and YSYEKL. The CDR3 loop spans 15 amino acids. DNA of the CDR3: TGCGCCAGCAGCGCACGGACAGAGGGGATAGACGAGCAGTACTTC. Protein product: CASSARTEGIDEQYF.

This chain connects TRBV18 to TRBJ1-5; no definite D call. V dropped 4 bases and J dropped 4 bases, with 5 bases sitting between them. This CDR3 has 12 amino acids. CDR1 and CDR2 (germline): KGHSH, LQKENI. For the CDR3, the DNA is TGTGCCAGCTCACAACCTAATCAGCCCCAGCATTTT. The encoded protein is CASSQPNQPQHF.

This clonotype turned up a few times. This chain links TRBV27 with TRBJ1-6; D remains unclear. The CDR3 is 13 amino acids. V lost 4 bases and J 9 bases, leaving 10 bases between the germline ends. CDR1 is MNHEY and CDR2 is SMNVEV in the germline V gene (reference sequence). The CDR3 coding sequence is TGTGCCAGCAGTTCAGCCTGGGGTTCACCCCTCCACTTT. Protein: CASSSAWGSPLHF.

This chain connects TRBV4-1 to TRBJ1-1; TRBD1 matches 9 bases. Germline V gives CDR1 MGHRA, CDR2 YSYEKL. The CDR3 consists of 15 residues. The V gene end was trimmed by 4 bases and the J gene end by 11 bases; junction bases not matched to a gene: 14. The CDR3 DNA reads as TGCGCCAGCAGCCGGGATTACCGGGACAGGGAGGGTGCTTTCTTT. Encoded protein: CASSRDYRDREGAFF.

The rearrangement uses TRBV12-3 or TRBV12-4 and TRBJ2-7; 8 bases line up with TRBD1. The V gene end was trimmed by 5 bases and the J gene end by 2 bases; junction bases not matched to a gene: 8. There are 15 residues in the CDR3. The CDR3 here is CASSLQGAGAYEQYF. As DNA, the CDR3 is TGTGCCAGCAGTCTTCAGGGGGCAGGCGCCTACGAGCAGTACTTC.

This chain uses TRBV5-1 with TRBJ2-6; D gene ambiguous. Trimming stripped 1 base from V and 2 bases from J, with 4 bases between. Germline lookup yields CDR1 SGHRS and CDR2 YFSETQ. This CDR3 is built from 14 residues. CDR3 DNA sequence: TGCGCCAGCAGCTTGAATCCTGGGGCCAACGTCCTGACTTTC. This translates into CASSLNPGANVLTF.

This clonotype occurred a few times. V and J are TRBV5-1 and TRBJ1-6, with D uncertain. V was shortened by 8 bases and J by 10 bases, with 16 bases between the two germline ends. This CDR3 has 13 amino acids. The germline V gene encodes CDR1 SGHRS and CDR2 YFSETQ. Here the CDR3 DNA reads TGCGCCAGTAACCCAGGAGGTCGGTCACCCCTCCACTTT. Amino acid sequence: CASNPGGRSPLHF.

This clonotype has more than one count but fewer than ten. The rearrangement joins TRBV27 to TRBJ2-2, with D perhaps matching TRBD2 (5 bases). Germline CDR1 is MNHEY and CDR2 is SMNVEV (reference sequence). There are 14 residues in the CDR3. Trimming removed 0 bases from V and 5 bases from J, with 7 bases in between. CDR3 nucleotides: TGTGCCAGCAGTTTATCGGGGAGAACCGGGGAGCTGTTTTTT. Encoded protein: CASSLSGRTGELFF.

This clonotype has a handful of counts. The chain carries TRBV7-2 and TRBJ1-4, with D possibly being TRBD1 (5 bases). Germline V gives CDR1 SGHTA, CDR2 FQGNSA. The CDR3 sequence is 15 residues long. The ends were cut back, 5 bases at V and 3 bases at J, with 13 bases in the middle. The CDR3: CASSLGGGANEKLFF. The DNA of the CDR3 is TGTGCCAGCAGCCTGGGTGGAGGGGCTAATGAAAAACTGTTTTTT.

The CDR3 sequence: CASSLWAQNTEAFF. CDR3 coding DNA: TGCGCCAGCAGCTTGTGGGCCCAGAACACTGAAGCTTTCTTT. The chain combines TRBV5-1 with TRBJ1-1; D remains unclear. CDR1 is SGHRS and CDR2 is YFSETQ in the germline V gene. The CDR3 is 14 amino acids. Trimming left V 1 base short and J 1 base short, with 8 bases between.

This clonotype was picked up a small number of times. The V gene is TRBV5-5, the J gene TRBJ2-1; maybe TRBD2 (5 bases). In germline, CDR1 is SGHKS, CDR2 YYEKEE (reference sequence). The CDR3 runs 15 residues. Deletions cut 2 bases from V and 2 bases from J, with 11 bases between. Here the CDR3 DNA reads TGTGCCAGCAGCTTAACCGGGATCCCCTACAATGAGCAGTTCTTC. Translated, it gives CASSLTGIPYNEQFF. Drawing the rest from reference TRBV5-5 and TRBJ2-1, the complete variable domain is DAGVTQSPTHLIKTRGQQVTLRCSPISGHKSVSWYQQVLGQGPQFIFQYYEKEERGRGNFPDRFSARQFPNYSSELNVNALLLGDSALYLCASSLTGIPYNEQFFGPGTRLTVL.

The chain links TRBV10-2 to TRBJ2-7; the match to TRBD2 covers 9 bases. Germline-derived CDR1 and CDR2 are WSHSY and SAAADI. This CDR3 spans 15 amino acids. V lost 0 bases and J lost 2; bases outside the gene matches: 2. The CDR3: CASSESTSGPYEQYF. The CDR3 DNA reads as TGCGCCAGCAGTGAGTCGACTAGCGGACCCTACGAGCAGTACTTC.

This clonotype has more than one count but fewer than ten. This rearrangement joins TRBV11-2 to TRBJ2-1, with D perhaps matching TRBD2 (6 bases). The V gene's germline CDR1 is SGHAT and CDR2 FQNNGV. This CDR3 contains 18 residues. V was clipped by 0 bases and J by 3 bases, with 18 bases between them. CDR3 sequence reads: CASSLDGRGGGHYNEQFF. CDR3 DNA sequence: TGTGCCAGCAGCTTAGACGGGCGGGGTGGCGGCCACTACAATGAGCAGTTCTTC.